The rows below give T cell receptor beta chains drawn from one sample of a study of T cell changes during pregnancy in multiple sclerosis. Clones were read by immunoSEQ multiplex PCR, and TCRdb kept only the in-frame ones, dropping some. The sample lists roughly 89,000 clones, just under 95% occurring once. The sequences come from peripheral blood, collected in the first trimester of pregnancy. These TCRs come from a female donor with multiple sclerosis, enrolled in a pregnancy study. The CDR3 runs from the conserved cysteine through the conserved F or W.

TRBV29-1,CSVARGSYEQYF
TRBV9,CASSVDGTANSPLHF
TRBV11-2,CASSATKADGYTF
TRBV7-2,CASSLATGGHYGYTF
TRBV6-5,CASSSGEGDTGELFF
TRBV5-1,CASSIPQAGDGYTF
TRBV9,CASSRATGKDEKLFF
TRBV2,CASSDPAEIMAGATKNIQYF
TRBV6-5,CASSYRTGLEYF
TRBV4-2,CASSQDWGGDTDTQYF
TRBV2,CASSEISGRGNTIYF
TRBV7-2,CASSQGTRTSGGSYNEQFF
TRBV21-1,CARQAGLIAGNTIYF
TRBV5-4,CASSWGVGVTYEQYF
TRBV27,CASSLRAGLVGTGELFF